Below, 20 T cell receptor beta chains from the same sample are listed, as sequenced in a study of cytomegalovirus exposure and HLA in healthy donors. The data were produced by immunoSEQ multiplex PCR, yet TCRdb's version contains in-frame clones alone and is incomplete. Among approximately 200,000 clones listed, more than 75% were seen once. The sequenced sample was PBMCs. These receptor sequences come from a man younger than 35 in good health and CMV-seropositive.

The chain is built from TRBV10-1 and TRBJ1-2; 8 nucleotides align to TRBD1. Germline V CDR1 and CDR2: WNHNN, SYGVQD (reference sequence). The V gene end was trimmed by 4 bases and the J gene end by 7 bases; junction bases not matched to a gene: 5. This CDR3 spans 13 amino acids. This CDR3 reads CASSGGTGSGYTF. CDR3 coding DNA: TGCGCCAGCAGTGGAGGGACAGGTTCTGGCTACACCTTC.

This clone was seen a single time. The chain combines TRBV7-3 with TRBJ2-5, with 11 bases lining up with TRBD1. This CDR3 has 15 residues. Per the germline V gene, CDR1 is SGHTA and CDR2 is FQGTGA. J gave up 5 bases and V 5 bases, and 7 bases lay outside the gene matches. CDR3: CASSRTGGVRETQYF. The CDR3 coding sequence is TGTGCCAGCAGCCGGACAGGGGGCGTTCGGGAGACCCAGTACTTC.

The rearrangement links TRBV9 to TRBJ2-7; TRBD1 matches 7 bases. Germline V gene sequence: CDR1 SGDLS, CDR2 YYNGEE. V trimming: 4 bases; J trimming: 3 bases; junction bases outside the gene matches: 4. The CDR3 totals 13 residues. CDR3 in amino acids: CASSPRQGYEQYF. CDR3 bases: TGTGCCAGCAGCCCCCGACAGGGCTACGAGCAGTACTTC. Based on the CDR3 plus reference TRBV9 and TRBJ2-7, the full variable domain is DSGVTQTPKHLITATGQRVTLRCSPRSGDLSVYWYQQSLDQGLQFLIQYYNGEERAKGNILERFSAQQFPDLHSELNLSSLELGDSALYFCASSPRQGYEQYFGPGTRLTVT.

This rearrangement joins TRBV29-1 to TRBJ1-1; D is unresolved. Germline V gene lookup returns CDR1 SQVTM and CDR2 ANQGSEA. The CDR3 is made up of 13 amino acids. The V and J ends lost 7 bases and 4 bases respectively, with 16 bases between them. CDR3 residues: CSGGPTVGTEAFF. In nucleotides, the CDR3 is TGCAGCGGTGGGCCCACTGTGGGCACTGAAGCTTTCTTT.

Regarding this clone: The same CDR3 can be traced to other DNA sequences in this sample. This rearrangement joins TRBV27 to TRBJ2-2; D is perhaps TRBD2 (5 bases). The CDR3 extends over 14 amino acids. CDR1 and CDR2 (germline): MNHEY, SMNVEV (reference sequence). V lost 6 bases and J lost 5, with 13 bases in between. CDR3 sequence reads: CASSLGTGTGELFF. The CDR3 coding sequence is TGTGCCAGCAGCCTAGGTACGGGAACCGGGGAGCTGTTTTTT.

This clone was seen just once. This chain connects TRBV18 to TRBJ2-2; D is possibly TRBD2 (6 bases). Per germline, CDR1 KGHSH and CDR2 LQKENI. Trimming shortened V by 3 bases and J by 0 bases, and 14 bases separated the two germline ends. The CDR3 totals 17 residues. CDR3 coding DNA: TGTGCCAGCTCACCGAGTAGCGGCCTATCGAACACCGGGGAGCTGTTTTTT. It is translated as CASSPSSGLSNTGELFF.

The rearrangement links TRBV9 to TRBJ1-4; 9 bases are shared with TRBD1. The CDR3 length is 15 residues. Trimming took 4 bases from V and 3 from J; bases not matched to a gene: 4. CDR1 is SGDLS, CDR2 YYNGEE, per germline. The CDR3 nucleotides read TGTGCCAGCAGCTTTCGGACAGGGGCTAATGAAAAACTGTTTTTT. This gives the protein CASSFRTGANEKLFF.

The genes are TRBV28 and TRBJ1-1; TRBD1 matches at 9 bases. Germline lookup yields CDR1 MDHEN and CDR2 SYDVKM. Trimming removed 7 bases from V and 4 bases from J; junction bases left unmatched: 7. This CDR3 spans 14 amino acids. The CDR3 nucleotides read TGTGCCAGCACCGCTCAACAGGGGGCCACTGAAGCTTTCTTT. It encodes CASTAQQGATEAFF. Full variable domain (outside the CDR3, taken from reference TRBV28 and TRBJ1-1): DVKVTQSSRYLVKRTGEKVFLECVQDMDHENMFWYRQDPGLGLRLIYFSYDVKMKEKGDIPEGYSVSREKKERFSLILESASTNQTSMYLCASTAQQGATEAFFGQGTRLTVV.

The chain is built from TRBV28 and TRBJ2-3; D is possibly TRBD2 (6 bases). With 5 bases removed from V and 4 bases from J, the gap between germline ends came to 10 bases. The CDR3 covers 13 residues. Looked up from germline, CDR1 is MDHEN and CDR2 is SYDVKM. CDR3 DNA sequence: TGTGCCAGCAGTACCCCGGGAGCAGATACGCAGTATTTT. It encodes CASSTPGADTQYF. The whole variable domain, remainder taken from reference TRBV28 and TRBJ2-3, is DVKVTQSSRYLVKRTGEKVFLECVQDMDHENMFWYRQDPGLGLRLIYFSYDVKMKEKGDIPEGYSVSREKKERFSLILESASTNQTSMYLCASSTPGADTQYFGPGTRLTVL.

This clone was found a few times. The chain is built from TRBV2 and TRBJ1-2, with TRBD1 matching over 7 bases. The CDR3 has 14 amino acids. V lost 7 bases, J lost 5 bases, and 10 bases stayed unmatched. From germline, CDR1 is SNHLY and CDR2 FYNNEI. The CDR3 loop is CASTGTGAGYGYTF. CDR3 nucleotides: TGTGCCAGCACCGGAACAGGGGCCGGTTATGGCTACACCTTC. The whole variable domain, filled in from reference TRBV2 and TRBJ1-2, reads EPEVTQTPSHQVTQMGQEVILRCVPISNHLYFYWYRQILGQKVEFLVSFYNNEISEKSEIFDDQFSVERPDGSNFTLKIRSTKLEDSAMYFCASTGTGAGYGYTFGSGTRLTVV.

This clone was seen a handful of times. The V gene is TRBV6-5, the J gene TRBJ2-7, with D possibly being TRBD2 (6 bases). Germline values: CDR1 MNHEY, CDR2 SVGAGI. With 5 bases removed from V and 4 bases from J, the gap between germline ends came to 12 bases. CDR3 size: 13 residues. The CDR3 here is CASSTLGGYEQYF. The CDR3 DNA follows: TGTGCCAGCAGTACCCTGGGGGGATACGAGCAGTACTTC.

The CDR3 reads CASSRPGQGGSYEQYF. CDR3 bases: TGTGCCAGCAGCCGACCGGGACAGGGGGGATCCTACGAGCAGTACTTC. This chain links TRBV5-6 with TRBJ2-7, with 11 nucleotides matching TRBD1. The CDR3 has 16 amino acids. The J segment lost 1 base and the V segment lost 4 bases, leaving 7 bases of the junction unmatched. Germline values: CDR1 SGHDT, CDR2 YYEEEE. Based on the CDR3 plus reference TRBV5-6 and TRBJ2-7, the full variable domain is DAGVTQSPTHLIKTRGQQVTLRCSPKSGHDTVSWYQQALGQGPQFIFQYYEEEERQRGNFPDRFSGHQFPNYSSELNVNALLLGDSALYLCASSRPGQGGSYEQYFGPGTRLTVT.

This chain connects TRBV5-1 to TRBJ1-4; no reliable D call. The CDR3 is 14 residues long. With 0 bases removed from V and 0 bases from J, the gap between germline ends came to 3 bases. Germline CDR1 is SGHRS and CDR2 is YFSETQ. The chain's CDR3 is CASSLGTTNEKLFF. CDR3 DNA: TGCGCCAGCAGCTTGGGTACAACTAATGAAAAACTGTTTTTT.

This chain links TRBV4-3 with TRBJ1-1, with D possibly matching TRBD1 (6 bases). This CDR3 has 13 amino acids. Germline values: CDR1 LGHNA, CDR2 YSLEER. V lost 5 bases to trimming and J lost 3 bases, with 10 bases between them. CDR3 coding DNA: TGCGCCAGCAGCTTACAGGGTCACACTGAAGCTTTCTTT. Translated, it gives CASSLQGHTEAFF.

The J gene is TRBJ2-4, the V gene TRBV4-1; D remains ambiguous. V was pared by 1 base and J by 1 base, with 14 bases between. Germline values: CDR1 MGHRA, CDR2 YSYEKL. The CDR3 consists of 17 residues. Here the CDR3 reads CASSQVTLGRAKNIQYF. The CDR3 nucleotides read TGCGCCAGCAGCCAAGTTACATTGGGCAGGGCCAAAAACATTCAGTACTTC.

The rearrangement uses TRBV30 and TRBJ1-2; D ambiguous. Trimming left V 3 bases short and J 10 bases short, with 15 bases between. Germline-derived CDR1 and CDR2 are GTSNPN and SVGIG (reference sequence). The CDR3 is 12 residues long. CDR3 in DNA: TGTGCCTGGAGCCCTGGAGGAGGAGACTACACCTTC. This encodes CAWSPGGGDYTF. Variable domain in full (rest from reference TRBV30 and TRBJ1-2): SQTIHQWPATLVQPVGSPLSLECTVEGTSNPNLYWYRQAAGRGLQLLFYSVGIGQISSEVPQNLSASRPQDRQFILSSKKLLLSDSGFYLCAWSPGGGDYTFGSGTRLTVV.

This sequence joins TRBV29-1 and TRBJ2-2; 7 nucleotides align to TRBD2. The CDR3 loop spans 13 amino acids. Germline CDR1 and CDR2: SQVTM and ANQGSEA. After removal of 4 bases from V and 6 bases from J, the junction contained 5 bases not matched to a gene. CDR3 in amino acids: CSVVREGAGELFF. The CDR3 bases are TGCAGCGTTGTCAGGGAGGGAGCCGGGGAGCTGTTTTTT.

The V and J genes are TRBV10-3 and TRBJ2-3, with TRBD2 identical over 9 bases. Germline values: CDR1 ENHRY, CDR2 SYGVKD. Germline trimming cut 10 bases from V and 5 bases from J; bases unmatched to any gene: 10. The CDR3 extends over 14 amino acids. This CDR3 is CATWDVREGDTQYF. The DNA of the CDR3 is TGTGCCACCTGGGATGTGCGGGAGGGAGATACGCAGTATTTT.

The chain carries TRBV6-6 and TRBJ2-7; D is unresolved. The V gene lost 7 bases and the J gene lost 3 bases, with 10 bases spanning the gap. Looked up from germline, CDR1 is MNHNY and CDR2 is SVGAGI (reference sequence). The CDR3 covers 12 residues. The DNA of the CDR3 is TGTGCCAGCAACCCCGGAGTCTACGAGCAGTACTTC. Translated, it gives CASNPGVYEQYF.

The V call is TRBV15, the J call TRBJ1-5, with a possible D match to TRBD1 (5 bases). CDR1 and CDR2 (germline): LNHNV, YYDKDF (reference sequence). Deletions cut 0 bases from V and 6 bases from J, with 15 bases between. This CDR3 is built from 16 residues. In DNA form, the CDR3 reads TGTGCCACCAGCAGAGATTCCCAGGGAGGATTTCAGCCCCAGCATTTT. Translation: CATSRDSQGGFQPQHF.